This TCR beta chain was found in a study of cytomegalovirus exposure and HLA in healthy donors. Background on the study: A later analysis reported the same platform for the 90 to 150 validation repertoires and the approximately 670 first-cohort repertoires. Study-wide results and limits: High specificity and sensitivity for cytomegalovirus status were reported for the classifier. The tendency of first-cohort TCR clusters to co-occur in the roughly 110 validation repertoires emerged from a later analysis.

V shed 0 bases and J shed 9 bases, with 16 bases lying between them. This CDR3 contains 15 residues. In germline, CDR1 is SGDLS, CDR2 YYNGEE. This clone appeared a single time. What it binds is not known. Sequencing used immunoSEQ multiplex PCR; TCRdb keeps in-frame clones, though not all of them. The top ten hold around 3.1% of the sample, which has 100,000 to 150,000 clones, nearly 90% seen once. This clonotype originated in a man between 25 and 39 years old in good health and CMV-seronegative. Sequenced input: PBMCs. The chain is built from TRBV9 and TRBJ2-1, with D possibly matching TRBD1 (5 bases). CDR3 sequence (DNA): TGTGCCAGCAGCGTAGAGGGGCGACGAGGAAGTGAGCAGTTCTTC. This gives the protein CASSVEGRRGSEQFF. The full variable domain, with the rest looked up from reference TRBV9 and TRBJ2-1, is DSGVTQTPKHLITATGQRVTLRCSPRSGDLSVYWYQQSLDQGLQFLIQYYNGEERAKGNILERFSAQQFPDLHSELNLSSLELGDSALYFCASSVEGRRGSEQFFGPGTRLTVL.